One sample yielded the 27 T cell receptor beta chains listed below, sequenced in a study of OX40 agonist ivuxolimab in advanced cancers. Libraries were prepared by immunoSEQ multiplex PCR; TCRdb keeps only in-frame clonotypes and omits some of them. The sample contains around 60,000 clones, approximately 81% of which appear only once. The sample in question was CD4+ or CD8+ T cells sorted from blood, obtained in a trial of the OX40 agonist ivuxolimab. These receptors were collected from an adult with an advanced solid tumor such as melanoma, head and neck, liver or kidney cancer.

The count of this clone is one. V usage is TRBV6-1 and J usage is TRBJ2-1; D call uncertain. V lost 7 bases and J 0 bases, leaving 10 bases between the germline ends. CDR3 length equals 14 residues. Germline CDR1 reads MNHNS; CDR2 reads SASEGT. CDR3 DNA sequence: TGTGCCAGCACCCAAATGGGCTCCTACAATGAGCAGTTCTTC. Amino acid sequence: CASTQMGSYNEQFF.

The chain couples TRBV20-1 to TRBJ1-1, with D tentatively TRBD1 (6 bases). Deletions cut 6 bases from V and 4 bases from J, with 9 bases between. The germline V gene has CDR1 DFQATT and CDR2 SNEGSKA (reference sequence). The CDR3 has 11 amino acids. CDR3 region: CSAPRGTEAFF. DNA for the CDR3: TGCAGTGCCCCCAGGGGCACTGAAGCTTTCTTT.

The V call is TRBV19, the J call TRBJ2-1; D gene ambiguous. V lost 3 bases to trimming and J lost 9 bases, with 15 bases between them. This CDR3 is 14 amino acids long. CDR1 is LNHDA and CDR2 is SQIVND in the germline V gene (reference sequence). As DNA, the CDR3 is TGTGCCAGTAGTATTGAGAGGACGGTCGGTGAGCAGTTCTTC. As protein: CASSIERTVGEQFF.

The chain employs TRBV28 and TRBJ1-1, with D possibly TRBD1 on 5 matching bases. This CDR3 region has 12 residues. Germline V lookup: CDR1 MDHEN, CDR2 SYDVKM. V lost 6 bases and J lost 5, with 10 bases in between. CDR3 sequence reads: CASRGPGTEAFF. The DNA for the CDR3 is TGTGCCAGCAGGGGGCCCGGGACTGAAGCTTTCTTT.

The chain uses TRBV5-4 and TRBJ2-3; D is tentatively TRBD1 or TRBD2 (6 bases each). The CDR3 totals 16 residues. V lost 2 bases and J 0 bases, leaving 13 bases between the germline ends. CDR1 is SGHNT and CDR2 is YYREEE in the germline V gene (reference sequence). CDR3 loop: CASSFRGRASTDTQYF. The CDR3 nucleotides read TGTGCCAGCAGCTTCCGGGGGCGGGCGAGCACAGATACGCAGTATTTT.

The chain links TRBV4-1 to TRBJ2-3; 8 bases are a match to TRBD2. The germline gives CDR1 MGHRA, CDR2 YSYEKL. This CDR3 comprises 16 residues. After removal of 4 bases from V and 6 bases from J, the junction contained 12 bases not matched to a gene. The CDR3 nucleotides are TGCGCCAGCAGCCCTCGAGGGGCGGGAGGAGGGGATACGCAGTATTTT. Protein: CASSPRGAGGGDTQYF.

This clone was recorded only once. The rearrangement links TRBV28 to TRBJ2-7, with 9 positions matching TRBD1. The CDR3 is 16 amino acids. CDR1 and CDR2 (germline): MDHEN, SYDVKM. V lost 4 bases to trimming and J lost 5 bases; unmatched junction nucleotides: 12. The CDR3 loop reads CASSSSGQGNFNEQYF. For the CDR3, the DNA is TGTGCCAGCAGTTCATCCGGACAGGGGAATTTCAACGAGCAGTACTTC.

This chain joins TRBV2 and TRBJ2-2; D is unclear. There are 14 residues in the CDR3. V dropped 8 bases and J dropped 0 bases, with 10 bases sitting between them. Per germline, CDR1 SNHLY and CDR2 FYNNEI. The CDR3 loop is CASRASTNTGELFF. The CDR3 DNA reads TGTGCCAGCCGGGCCTCAACGAACACCGGGGAGCTGTTTTTT.

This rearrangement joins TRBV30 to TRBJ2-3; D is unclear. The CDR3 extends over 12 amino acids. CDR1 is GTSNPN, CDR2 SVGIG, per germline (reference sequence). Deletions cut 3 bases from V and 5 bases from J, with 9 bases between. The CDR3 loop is CAWSPYGDTQYF. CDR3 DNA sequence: TGTGCCTGGAGCCCCTACGGAGATACGCAGTATTTT.

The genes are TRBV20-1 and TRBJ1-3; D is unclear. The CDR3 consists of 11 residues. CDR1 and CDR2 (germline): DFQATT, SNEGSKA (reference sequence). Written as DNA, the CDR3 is TGCAGCCCAAGATCGGGAAACACCATATATTTT. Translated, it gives CSPRSGNTIYF.

CDR3 region: CASSYNDQGGHEQYF. CDR3 bases: TGTGCCAGCAGCTACAATGACCAGGGAGGCCACGAGCAGTACTTC. The chain combines TRBV5-4 with TRBJ2-7; the D gene is possibly TRBD2 (6 bases). Trimming pared 3 bases from V and 5 bases from J, leaving 18 bases between. The CDR3 runs to 15 residues. Germline loops: CDR1 SGHNT, CDR2 YYREEE (reference sequence).

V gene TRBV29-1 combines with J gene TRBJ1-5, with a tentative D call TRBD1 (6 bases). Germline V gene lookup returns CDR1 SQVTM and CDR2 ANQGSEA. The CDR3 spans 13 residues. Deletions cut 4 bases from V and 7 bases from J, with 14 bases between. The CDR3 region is CSVGQGTGQPQHF. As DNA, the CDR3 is TGCAGCGTTGGCCAGGGGACCGGGCAGCCCCAGCATTTT. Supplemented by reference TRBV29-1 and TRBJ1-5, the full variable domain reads SAVISQKPSRDICQRGTSLTIQCQVDSQVTMMFWYRQQPGQSLTLIATANQGSEATYESGFVIDKFPISRPNLTFSTLTVSNMSPEDSSIYLCSVGQGTGQPQHFGDGTRLSIL.

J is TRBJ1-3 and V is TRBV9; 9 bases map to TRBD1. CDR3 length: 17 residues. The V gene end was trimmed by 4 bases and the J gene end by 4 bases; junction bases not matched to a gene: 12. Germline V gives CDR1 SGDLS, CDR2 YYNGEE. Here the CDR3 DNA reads TGTGCCAGCAGCCCCCTTGGGGGGACAGGGTCCGGAAACACCATATATTTT. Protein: CASSPLGGTGSGNTIYF.

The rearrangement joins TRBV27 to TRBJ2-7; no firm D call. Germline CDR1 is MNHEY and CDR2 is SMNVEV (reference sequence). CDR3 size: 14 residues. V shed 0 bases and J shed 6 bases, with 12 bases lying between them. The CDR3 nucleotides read TGTGCCAGCAGTTTATCCGGCCTGAGAAGCGAGCAGTACTTC. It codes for CASSLSGLRSEQYF.

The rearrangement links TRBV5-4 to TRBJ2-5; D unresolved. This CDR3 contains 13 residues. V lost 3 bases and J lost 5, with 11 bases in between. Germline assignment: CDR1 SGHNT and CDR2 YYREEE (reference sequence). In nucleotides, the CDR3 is TGTGCCAGCAGCTCGGACCTACGGGAGACCCAGTACTTC. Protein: CASSSDLRETQYF.

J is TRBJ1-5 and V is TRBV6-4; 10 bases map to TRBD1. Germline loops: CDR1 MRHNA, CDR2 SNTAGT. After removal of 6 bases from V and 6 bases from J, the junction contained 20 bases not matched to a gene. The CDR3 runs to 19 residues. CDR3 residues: CASSCAGQGLKGSGQPQHF. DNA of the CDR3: TGTGCCAGCAGCTGCGCGGGACAGGGGCTAAAGGGGTCGGGTCAGCCCCAGCATTTT.

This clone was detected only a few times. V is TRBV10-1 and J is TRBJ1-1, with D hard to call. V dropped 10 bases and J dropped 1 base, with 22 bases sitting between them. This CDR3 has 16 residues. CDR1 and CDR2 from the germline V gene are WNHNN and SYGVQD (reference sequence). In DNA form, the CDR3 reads TGCGCCACCGGCCTCGAACAAAGACCCCCGAACACTGAAGCTTTCTTT. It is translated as CATGLEQRPPNTEAFF.

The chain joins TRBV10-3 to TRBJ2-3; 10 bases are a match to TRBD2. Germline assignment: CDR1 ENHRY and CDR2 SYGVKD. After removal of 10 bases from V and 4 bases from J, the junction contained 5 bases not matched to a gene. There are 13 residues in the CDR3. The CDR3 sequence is CATTSGNADTQYF. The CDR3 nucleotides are TGTGCCACTACTAGCGGGAACGCAGATACGCAGTATTTT.

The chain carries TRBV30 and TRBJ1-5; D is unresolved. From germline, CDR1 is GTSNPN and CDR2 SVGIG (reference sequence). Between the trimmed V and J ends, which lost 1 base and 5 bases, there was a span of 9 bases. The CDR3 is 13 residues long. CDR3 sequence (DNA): TGTGCCTGGAGTGAAAGGGCAGATCAGCCCCAGCATTTT. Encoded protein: CAWSERADQPQHF.

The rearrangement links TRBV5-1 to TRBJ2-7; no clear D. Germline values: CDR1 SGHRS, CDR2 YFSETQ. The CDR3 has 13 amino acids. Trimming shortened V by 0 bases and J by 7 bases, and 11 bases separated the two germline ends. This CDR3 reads CASSLGRASEQYF. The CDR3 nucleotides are TGCGCCAGCAGCTTGGGACGGGCGTCGGAGCAGTACTTC.

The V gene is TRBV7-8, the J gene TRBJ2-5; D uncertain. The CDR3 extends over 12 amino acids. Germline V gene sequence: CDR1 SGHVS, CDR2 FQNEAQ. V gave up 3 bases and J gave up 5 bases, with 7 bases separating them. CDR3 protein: CASSFLRETQYF. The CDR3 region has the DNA TGTGCCAGCAGCTTCTTGAGGGAGACCCAGTACTTC.

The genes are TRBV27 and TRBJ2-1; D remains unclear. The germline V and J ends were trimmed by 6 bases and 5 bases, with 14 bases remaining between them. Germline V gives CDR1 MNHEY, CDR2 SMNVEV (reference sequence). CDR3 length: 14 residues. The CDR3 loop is CASRPESRNNEQFF. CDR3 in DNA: TGTGCCAGCAGACCTGAAAGTAGAAACAATGAGCAGTTCTTC.

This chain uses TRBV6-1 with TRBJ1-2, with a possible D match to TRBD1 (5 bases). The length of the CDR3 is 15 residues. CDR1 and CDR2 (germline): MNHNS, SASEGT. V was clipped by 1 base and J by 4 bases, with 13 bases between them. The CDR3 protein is CASSEGARVTYGYTF. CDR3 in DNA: TGTGCCAGCAGTGAAGGTGCCAGGGTTACCTATGGCTACACCTTC.

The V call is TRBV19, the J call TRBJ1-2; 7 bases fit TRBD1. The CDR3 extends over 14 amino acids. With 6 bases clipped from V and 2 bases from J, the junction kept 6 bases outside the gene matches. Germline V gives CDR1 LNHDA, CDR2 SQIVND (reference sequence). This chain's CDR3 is CASRLTGKNYGYTF. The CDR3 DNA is TGTGCCAGTAGGTTGACAGGGAAGAACTATGGCTACACCTTC.

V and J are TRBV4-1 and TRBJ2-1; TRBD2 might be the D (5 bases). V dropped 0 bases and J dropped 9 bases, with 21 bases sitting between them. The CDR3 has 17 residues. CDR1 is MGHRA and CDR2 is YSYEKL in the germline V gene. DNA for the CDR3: TGCGCCAGCAGCCAAGAAGATCCCGGACGGGGTCACCTTGAGCAGTTCTTC. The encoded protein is CASSQEDPGRGHLEQFF.

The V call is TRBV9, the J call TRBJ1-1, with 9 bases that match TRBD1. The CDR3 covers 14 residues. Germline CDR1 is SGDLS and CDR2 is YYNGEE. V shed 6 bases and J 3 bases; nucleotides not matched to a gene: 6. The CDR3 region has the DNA TGTGCCAGCACCTCACAGGGGGCGGACACTGAAGCTTTCTTT. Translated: CASTSQGADTEAFF. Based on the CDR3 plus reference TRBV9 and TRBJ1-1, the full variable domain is DSGVTQTPKHLITATGQRVTLRCSPRSGDLSVYWYQQSLDQGLQFLIQYYNGEERAKGNILERFSAQQFPDLHSELNLSSLELGDSALYFCASTSQGADTEAFFGQGTRLTVV.

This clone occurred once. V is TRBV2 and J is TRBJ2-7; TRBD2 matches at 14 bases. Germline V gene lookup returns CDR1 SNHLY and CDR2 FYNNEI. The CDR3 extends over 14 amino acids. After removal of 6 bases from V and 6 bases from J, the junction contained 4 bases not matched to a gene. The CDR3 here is CASRLTSGRGEQYF. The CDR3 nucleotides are TGTGCCAGCAGGCTGACTAGCGGGAGGGGCGAGCAGTACTTC.